This T cell receptor (beta chain) was observed in a study of T cell responses to AZD1222 COVID-19 vaccine (dated by TCRdb to about 2021). Regarding the study in general: TCR sequencing covered 233 trial participants: 207 given two doses of AZD1222 and approximately 26 given two doses of MenACWY control vaccine. Trial participants were enrolled by age into 18-55, 56-69 and 70-plus year subgroups, with approximately 160, 26 and 62 TCR-sequenced participants respectively.

The sample's time point, from its label and the paper: about 28 days (+/-7) after the second vaccine dose. AZD1222 recipients with second doses at about 4 weeks or about 12 weeks were pooled, because spike-specific TCR depth and breadth did not differ between schedules. Samples from vaccinated people were obtained from the UK trials COV001 and COV002, which included a single-blind randomized controlled phase 2/3 trial of AZD1222 (ChAdOx1 nCoV-19) in healthy adults. Trial participant PBMC samples were collected at day 0 and day 28 after the second dose for TCRbeta chain sequencing. Sequences LNHDA (CDR1) and SQIVND (CDR2) are obtained from the germline V gene (reference sequence). Its CDR3 holds 14 amino acids, cysteine through phenylalanine. The sequence is cut down to CDR3 DNA, 42 bases in frame from base 1. Paper-wide results and their limitations: The vaccine-associated CD4 TCRs covered the entire spike protein, and the dominant responses fell in regions 160-218 and 743-854. In the small 56-69-year group, the increase in depth fell short of significance, most likely because of low power. Because no day 14 peak-response samples were available, repertoires were characterized only after the peak T cell response. Participants were mostly white British and included more females than males, and it was suggested by the authors that clonal diversity may have been underestimated. Conclusions about previously exposed vaccinees are limited because only five to seven AZD1222 recipients were SARS-CoV-2 seropositive at baseline. Nearly half of unique spike-specific TCRs reportedly recognized epitopes outside regions mutated in the B.1.351 and B.1.1.7 variants. After two AZD1222 doses, spike-specific TCR breadth and depth were significantly higher than at day 0 and than in MenACWY recipients.

Worth noting for this clone: Its antigen target is currently unknown. The junction shows a germline mismatch at one end, possibly a read error.

The CDR3 regions of human TCRbeta chains were analyzed by immunosequencing. The paper's data handling went like this. TCRs in the repertoires were matched against a reference library of SARS-CoV-2-specific TCRs that had been generated with the MIRA antigen-specificity platform. Breadth was defined as the fraction of unique TCRs that were SARS-CoV-2-associated, and depth was defined as the fraction of total T cells that were SARS-CoV-2-associated. Using the MIRA data, each spike-specific TCR was mapped to the spike region that the TCR reacts to and placed in a CD4 or CD8 class. Log10-transformed breadth and depth values were compared by one-way ANOVA with Sidak's multiple comparisons tests. TCRdb's version of the immuneACCESS table is confined to in-frame rearrangements and falls short of the full clone set. An unresolved V gene accounts for under half of the shortfall where checked; the remainder is of unknown origin. V and J calls plus clone size are reproduced from that table; the DNA served to infer D and trimming. The sample contains approximately 100,000 clones, approximately 90% of them found a single time. 5.4% of the sample is in the top ten clones.

The sequencing used peripheral blood, collected 28 days after the second AZD1222 dose. The rearranged segments are TRBV19 and TRBJ1-2; the D gene is unclear. This TCR came from an adult who received the AZD1222 COVID-19 vaccine. CDR3 sequence: CVSSISLLNYGYTF. In nucleotide form, the sequence is TGTGTCAGTAGTATAAGTTTACTTAACTATGGCTACACCTTC.